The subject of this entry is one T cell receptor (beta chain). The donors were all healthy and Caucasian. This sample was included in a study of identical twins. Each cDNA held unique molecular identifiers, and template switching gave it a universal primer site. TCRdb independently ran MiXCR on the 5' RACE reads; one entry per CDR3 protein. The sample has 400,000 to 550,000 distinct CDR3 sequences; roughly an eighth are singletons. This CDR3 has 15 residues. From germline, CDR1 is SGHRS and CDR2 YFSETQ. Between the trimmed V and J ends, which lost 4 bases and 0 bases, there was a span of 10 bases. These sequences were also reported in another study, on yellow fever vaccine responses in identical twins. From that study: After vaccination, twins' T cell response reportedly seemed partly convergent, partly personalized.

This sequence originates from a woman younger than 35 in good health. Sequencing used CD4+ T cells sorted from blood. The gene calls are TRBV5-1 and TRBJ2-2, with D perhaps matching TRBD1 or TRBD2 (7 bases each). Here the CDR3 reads CASSPGGANTGELFF. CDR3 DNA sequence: TGCGCCAGCAGCCCAGGGGGGGCGAACACCGGGGAGCTGTTTTTT.